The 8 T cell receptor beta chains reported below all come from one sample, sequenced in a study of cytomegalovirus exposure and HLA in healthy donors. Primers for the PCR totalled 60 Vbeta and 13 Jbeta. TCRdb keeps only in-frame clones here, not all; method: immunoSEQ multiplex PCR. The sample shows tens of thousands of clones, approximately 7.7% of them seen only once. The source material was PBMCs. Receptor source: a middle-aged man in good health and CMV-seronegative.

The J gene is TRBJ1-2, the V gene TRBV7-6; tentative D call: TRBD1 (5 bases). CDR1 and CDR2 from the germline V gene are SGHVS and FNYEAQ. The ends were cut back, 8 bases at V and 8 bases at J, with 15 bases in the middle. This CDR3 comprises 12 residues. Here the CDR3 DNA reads TGTGCCAGCGGGAGGGCAGGGAAAGGCTACACCTTC. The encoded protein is CASGRAGKGYTF. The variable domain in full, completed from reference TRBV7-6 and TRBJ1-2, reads GAGVSQSPRYKVTKRGQDVALRCDPISGHVSLYWYRQALGQGPEFLTYFNYEAQQDKSGLPNDRFSAERPEGSISTLTIQRTEQRDSAMYRCASGRAGKGYTFGSGTRLTVV.

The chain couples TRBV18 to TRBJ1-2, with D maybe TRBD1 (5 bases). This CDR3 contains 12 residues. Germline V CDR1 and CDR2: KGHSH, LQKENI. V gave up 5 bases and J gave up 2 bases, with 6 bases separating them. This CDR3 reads CASSSGNYGYTF. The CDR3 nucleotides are TGTGCCAGCTCATCAGGGAACTATGGCTACACCTTC.

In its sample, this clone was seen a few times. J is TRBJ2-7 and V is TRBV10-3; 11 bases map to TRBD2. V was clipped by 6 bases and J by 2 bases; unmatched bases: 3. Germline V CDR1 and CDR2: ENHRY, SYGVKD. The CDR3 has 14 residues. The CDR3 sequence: CAIRGTSGAYEQYF. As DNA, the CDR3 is TGTGCCATCAGAGGGACTAGCGGAGCCTACGAGCAGTACTTC.

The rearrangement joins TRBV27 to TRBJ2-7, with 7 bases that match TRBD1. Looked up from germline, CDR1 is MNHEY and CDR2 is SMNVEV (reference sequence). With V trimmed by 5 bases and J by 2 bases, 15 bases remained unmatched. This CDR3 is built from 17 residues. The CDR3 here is CASSLIRDSHLTYEQYF. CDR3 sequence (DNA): TGTGCCAGCAGTCTCATCCGGGACAGCCATCTTACCTACGAGCAGTACTTC.

DNA of the CDR3: TGTGCCAGCAGCTTATCGGCGGGGCTTAGGAGCTACGAGCAGTACTTC. Its translation is CASSLSAGLRSYEQYF. This chain connects TRBV11-2 to TRBJ2-5, with D possibly matching TRBD2 (6 bases). The J call is in doubt because the DNA end fits TRBJ2-7 better. The CDR3 is 16 residues long. CDR1 and CDR2 (germline): SGHAT, FQNNGV.

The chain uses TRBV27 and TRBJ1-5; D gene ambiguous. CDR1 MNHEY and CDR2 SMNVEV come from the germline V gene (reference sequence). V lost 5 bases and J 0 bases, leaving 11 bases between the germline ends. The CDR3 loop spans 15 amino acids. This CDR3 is CASSEHKYSNQPQHF. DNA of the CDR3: TGTGCCAGCAGTGAACACAAGTATAGCAATCAGCCCCAGCATTTT.

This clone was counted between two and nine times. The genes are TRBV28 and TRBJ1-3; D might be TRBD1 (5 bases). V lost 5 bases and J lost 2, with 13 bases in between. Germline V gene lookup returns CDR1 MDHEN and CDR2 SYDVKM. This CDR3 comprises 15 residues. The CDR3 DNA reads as TGTGCCAGCAGTGTGCGGGGCAGCGCTGGAAACACCATATATTTT. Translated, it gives CASSVRGSAGNTIYF.

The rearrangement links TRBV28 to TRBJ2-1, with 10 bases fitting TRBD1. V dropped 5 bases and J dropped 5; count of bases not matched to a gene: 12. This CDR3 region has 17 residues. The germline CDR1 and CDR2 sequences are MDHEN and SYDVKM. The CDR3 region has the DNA TGTGCCAGCAGTCCTCCACCGGGACAGGGGTTCCACAATGAGCAGTTCTTC. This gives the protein CASSPPPGQGFHNEQFF.